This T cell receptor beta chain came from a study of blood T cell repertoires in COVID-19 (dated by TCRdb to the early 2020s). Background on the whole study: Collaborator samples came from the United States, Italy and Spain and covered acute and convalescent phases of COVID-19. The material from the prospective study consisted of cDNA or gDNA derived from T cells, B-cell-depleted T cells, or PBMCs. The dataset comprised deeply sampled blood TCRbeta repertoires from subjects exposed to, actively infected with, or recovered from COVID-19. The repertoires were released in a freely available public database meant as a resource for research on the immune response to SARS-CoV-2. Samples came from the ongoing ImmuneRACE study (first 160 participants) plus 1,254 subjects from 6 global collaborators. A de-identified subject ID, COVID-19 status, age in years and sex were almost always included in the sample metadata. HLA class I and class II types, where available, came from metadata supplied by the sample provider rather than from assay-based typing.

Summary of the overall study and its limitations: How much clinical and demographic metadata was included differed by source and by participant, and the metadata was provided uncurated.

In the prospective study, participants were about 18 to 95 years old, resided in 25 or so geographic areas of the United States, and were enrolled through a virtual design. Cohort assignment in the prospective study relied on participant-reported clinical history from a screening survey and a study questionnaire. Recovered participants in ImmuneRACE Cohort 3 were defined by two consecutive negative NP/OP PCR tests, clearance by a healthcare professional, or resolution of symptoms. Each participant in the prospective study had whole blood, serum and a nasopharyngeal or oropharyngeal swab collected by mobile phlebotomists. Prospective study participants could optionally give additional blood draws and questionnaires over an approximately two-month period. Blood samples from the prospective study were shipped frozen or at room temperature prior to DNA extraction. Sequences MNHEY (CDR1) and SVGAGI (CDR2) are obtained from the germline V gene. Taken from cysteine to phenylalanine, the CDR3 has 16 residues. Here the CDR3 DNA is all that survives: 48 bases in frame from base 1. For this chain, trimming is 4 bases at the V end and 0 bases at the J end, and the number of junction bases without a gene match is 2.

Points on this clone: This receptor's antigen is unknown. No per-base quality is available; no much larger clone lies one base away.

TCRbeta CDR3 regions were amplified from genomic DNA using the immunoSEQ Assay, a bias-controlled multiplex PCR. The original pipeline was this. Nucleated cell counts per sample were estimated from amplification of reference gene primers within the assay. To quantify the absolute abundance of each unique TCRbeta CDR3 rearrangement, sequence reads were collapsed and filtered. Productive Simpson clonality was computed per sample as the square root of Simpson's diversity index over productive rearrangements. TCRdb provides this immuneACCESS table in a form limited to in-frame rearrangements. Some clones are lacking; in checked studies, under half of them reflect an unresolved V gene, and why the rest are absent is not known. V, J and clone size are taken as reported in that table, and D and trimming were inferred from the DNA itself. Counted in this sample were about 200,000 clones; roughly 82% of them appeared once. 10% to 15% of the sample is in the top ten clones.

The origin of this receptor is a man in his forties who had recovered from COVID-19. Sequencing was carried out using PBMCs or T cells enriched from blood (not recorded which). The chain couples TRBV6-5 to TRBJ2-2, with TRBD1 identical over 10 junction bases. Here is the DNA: TGTGCCAGCAGTTTCGGACAGGGGGCGAACACCGGGGAGCTGTTTTTT. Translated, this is CASSFGQGANTGELFF.